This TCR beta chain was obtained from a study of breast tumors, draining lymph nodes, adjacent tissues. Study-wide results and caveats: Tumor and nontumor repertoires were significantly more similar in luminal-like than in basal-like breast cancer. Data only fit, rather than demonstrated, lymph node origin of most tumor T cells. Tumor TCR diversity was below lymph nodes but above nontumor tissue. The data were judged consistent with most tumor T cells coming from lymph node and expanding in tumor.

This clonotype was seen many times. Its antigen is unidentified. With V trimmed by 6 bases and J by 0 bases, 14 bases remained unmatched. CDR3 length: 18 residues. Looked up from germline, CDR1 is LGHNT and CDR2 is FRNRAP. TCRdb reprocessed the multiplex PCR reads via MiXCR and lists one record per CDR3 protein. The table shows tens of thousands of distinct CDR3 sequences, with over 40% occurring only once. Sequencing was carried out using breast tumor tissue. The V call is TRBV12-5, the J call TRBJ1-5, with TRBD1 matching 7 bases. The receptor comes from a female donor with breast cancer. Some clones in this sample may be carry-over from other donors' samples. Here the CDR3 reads CASGFRRDSRYSNQPQHF. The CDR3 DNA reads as TGTGCTAGTGGCTTTAGACGGGACAGCAGATATAGCAATCAGCCCCAGCATTTT.